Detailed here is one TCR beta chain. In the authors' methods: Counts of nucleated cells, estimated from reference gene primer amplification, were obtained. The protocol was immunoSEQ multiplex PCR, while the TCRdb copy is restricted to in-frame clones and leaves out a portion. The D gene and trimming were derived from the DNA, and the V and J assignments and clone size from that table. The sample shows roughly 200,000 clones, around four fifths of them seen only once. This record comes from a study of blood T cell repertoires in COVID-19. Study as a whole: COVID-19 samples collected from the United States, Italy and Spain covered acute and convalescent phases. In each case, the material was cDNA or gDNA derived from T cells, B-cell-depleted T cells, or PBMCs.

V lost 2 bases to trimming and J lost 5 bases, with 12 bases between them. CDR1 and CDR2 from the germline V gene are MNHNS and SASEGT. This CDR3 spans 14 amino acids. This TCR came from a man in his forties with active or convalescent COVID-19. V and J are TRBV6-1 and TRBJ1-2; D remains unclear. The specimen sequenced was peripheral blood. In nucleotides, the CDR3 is TGTGCCAGCAGTGAAAGGCACAGAATGTATGGCTACACCTTC. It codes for CASSERHRMYGYTF.